Listed below are T cell receptor beta chains from one sample, sequenced in a study of CD8+ T cells in alopecia areata. Libraries were prepared by immunoSEQ multiplex PCR; TCRdb keeps only in-frame clonotypes and omits some of them. The data contain about 110,000 clones, roughly three fifths of them singletons. The sequenced sample was CD8+ T cells sorted from blood, obtained at week 24, from a patient treated with tofacitinib. All receptors come from a human donor with alopecia areata. Both conserved end residues are part of each CDR3. A D gene is named only where the DNA matches it firmly. The size field is filled for only some rows; it gives once, few, many or a size class.

clone size	D gene	V gene	J gene	CDR3 DNA	CDR3 protein
-	TRBD1	TRBV9	TRBJ1-1	TGTGCCAGCAGCGTAGGGACAGGAGTGAACACTGAAGCTTTCTTT	CASSVGTGVNTEAFF
-	TRBD2	TRBV6-6	TRBJ2-1	TGTGCCAGCGCGGAGGGACTAGGGTACAATGAGCAGTTCTTC	CASAEGLGYNEQFF
-	-	TRBV2	TRBJ1-5	TGTGCCAGCAGGGCAGGGGATCAGCCCCAGCATTTT	CASRAGDQPQHF
-	TRBD2	TRBV6-1	TRBJ2-3	TGTGCCAGCATCCTGACTAGCGGGGGGCCAGATACGCAGTATTTT	CASILTSGGPDTQYF
-	-	TRBV4-1	TRBJ2-2	TGCGCCAGCAGCCAAGATCTGGGACTGGGGATCGGGGAGCTGTTTTTT	CASSQDLGLGIGELFF
-	TRBD1	TRBV7-2	TRBJ2-7	TGTGCCAGCAGCTTAGACCGGGACAGGGCGGCCTACGAGCAGTACTTC	CASSLDRDRAAYEQYF
-	-	TRBV13	TRBJ2-7	TGTGCCAGCAGCTTACGCAGGGTGACGCAAGGATTTTCGTACGAGCAGTACTTC	CASSLRRVTQGFSYEQYF
-	-	TRBV27	TRBJ2-4	TGTGCCAGCACCCAATCCGGGAGAGCCAAAAACATTCAGTACTTC	CASTQSGRAKNIQYF
-	-	TRBV11-2	TRBJ2-3	TGTGCCAGCAGCTTAGCGGGGGACGCAGATACGCAGTATTTT	CASSLAGDADTQYF
few	-	TRBV7-9	TRBJ2-7	TGTGCCAGCAGCCCGAGTGAGGCGACCTACGAGCAGTACTTC	CASSPSEATYEQYF
-	-	TRBV9	TRBJ1-1	TGTGCCAGCAGCGTACCTCAACAGGGCGGGGATACTGAAGCTTTCTTT	CASSVPQQGGDTEAFF
-	-	TRBV19	TRBJ2-5	TGTGCCAGTAGCCGAGGGCTTGCCGCGGAGACCCAGTACTTC	CASSRGLAAETQYF
-	-	TRBV19	TRBJ2-3	TGTGCCAGTAGTATGGGCCCCAGAGATACGCAGTATTTT	CASSMGPRDTQYF
-	-	TRBV29-1	TRBJ2-2	TGCAGCCCTACATTGACGGACCCTAACACCGGGGAGCTGTTTTTT	CSPTLTDPNTGELFF
-	-	TRBV6-5	TRBJ2-7	TGTGCCAGCAGTTACTCGTCAGGGGAGAGCTCCTACGAGCAGTACTTC	CASSYSSGESSYEQYF
-	-	TRBV19	TRBJ2-1	TGTGCCAGTAGATCGGGGTTCGAAGAGGACAGACCCTACAATGAGCAGTTCTTC	CASRSGFEEDRPYNEQFF
-	TRBD1	TRBV27	TRBJ2-7	TGTGCCAGCAGTCCGACAGGGCCGCCCTACGAGCGGTACTTC	CASSPTGPPYERYF
-	-	TRBV19	TRBJ1-3	TGTGCCAGTAGTATTGACCGGGCGGGCTCTGGAAACACCATATATTTT	CASSIDRAGSGNTIYF
-	-	TRBV9	TRBJ2-5	TGTGCCAGCAGCGTAGAGGATGCATTATCGGAGACCCAGTACTTC	CASSVEDALSETQYF
-	-	TRBV7-2	TRBJ1-1	TGTGCCAGCAGCTTAGATTTAGGTGCTGAAGCTTTCTTT	CASSLDLGAEAFF
-	-	TRBV6-5	TRBJ2-1	TGTGCCAGCAGTAAGAGAGAGGACAGTTACAATGAGCAGTTCTTC	CASSKREDSYNEQFF
-	TRBD1	TRBV11-2	TRBJ2-1	TGTGCCAGCAGCTTCGGTGCCGGGACAGGGAAAACAAATGAGCAGTTCTTC	CASSFGAGTGKTNEQFF
once	-	TRBV4-3	TRBJ2-4	TGCGCCAGCAGCCAAGATATGAACATTCAGTACTTC	CASSQDMNIQYF
-	-	TRBV2	TRBJ1-1	TGTGCCAGTAGAAACACTGAAGCTTTCTTT	CASRNTEAFF
-	-	TRBV4-1	TRBJ1-2	TGCGCCAGCAGCCAAGATCCCCAGGGAGTCTATGGCTACACCTTC	CASSQDPQGVYGYTF
-	-	TRBV29-1	TRBJ2-7	TGCAGCGTGGCCGGTCGGCAGGGATCCTACGAGCAGTACTTC	CSVAGRQGSYEQYF
-	-	TRBV27	TRBJ2-6	TGTGCCAGCAGTTTATCGGGCGACAGACTCTCTGGGGCCAACGTCCTGACTTTC	CASSLSGDRLSGANVLTF
-	TRBD1	TRBV28	TRBJ2-1	TGTGCCAGCGTGACAGGGATGTCGGATGAGCAGTTCTTC	CASVTGMSDEQFF
-	-	TRBV5-1	TRBJ2-2	TGCGCCAGCAGCTTGGGGGGAGTAGTCACCGGGGAGCTGTTTTTT	CASSLGGVVTGELFF
-	-	TRBV13	TRBJ2-5	TGTGCCAGCAGCTCCCGACTTTCGTACCAAGAGACCCAGTACTTC	CASSSRLSYQETQYF
-	-	TRBV7-6	TRBJ2-1	TGTGCCACCGGGCAGGGAGACAATGAGCAGTTCTTC	CATGQGDNEQFF
-	TRBD1	TRBV15	TRBJ1-3	TGTGCCACCAGCCGGGACAGCGGGATCTCTGGAAACACCATATATTTT	CATSRDSGISGNTIYF
-	-	TRBV4-3	TRBJ1-4	TGCGCCAGCAGCCCCACGTTTTCAACTAATGAAAAACTGTTTTTT	CASSPTFSTNEKLFF
few	-	TRBV7-9	TRBJ2-2	TGTGCCAGCAGCTCCGGGTCCGGGGGCACCGGGGAGCTGTTTTTT	CASSSGSGGTGELFF
-	TRBD2	TRBV13	TRBJ2-5	TGTGCCAGCAGCTTGGGGACTAGCGGGGGGGTACAAGAGACCCAGTACTTC	CASSLGTSGGVQETQYF
-	-	TRBV27	TRBJ2-7	TGTGCCAGCAGTTCGATCAGGCGAACCTACGAGCAGTACTTC	CASSSIRRTYEQYF
-	-	TRBV11-2	TRBJ1-2	TGTGCCAGCAGCCTACTTTTACGGGATAACTATGGCTACACCTTC	CASSLLLRDNYGYTF
few	TRBD1	TRBV6-1	TRBJ2-7	TGTGCCAGCAGTGAAAATGGACAGGGCCCCTACGAGCAGTACTTC	CASSENGQGPYEQYF
-	-	TRBV5-1	TRBJ1-5	TGCGCCAGCAGCTTGTCCCCGGGTTTCGGTCAGCCCCAGCATTTT	CASSLSPGFGQPQHF
-	-	TRBV30	TRBJ1-1	TGTGCCTGGAGTGTACTCAGCCTTAGCACTGAAGCTTTCTTT	CAWSVLSLSTEAFF
-	-	TRBV6-1	TRBJ2-7	TGTGCCAGCAGTGATTCCGGAGAAACTTACTACGAGCAGTACTTC	CASSDSGETYYEQYF
-	TRBD1	TRBV5-4	TRBJ2-7	TGTGCCAGCAGCTCGGACAGGGTACACGAGCAGTACTTC	CASSSDRVHEQYF
-	-	TRBV14	TRBJ1-6	TGTGCCAGCAGCCAAGATGCTCCCAAAAAGAGTTCACCCCTCCACTTT	CASSQDAPKKSSPLHF
-	TRBD2	TRBV27	TRBJ2-7	TGTGCCACAAAAAGGGCGGGGGATACCTACGAGCAGTACTTC	CATKRAGDTYEQYF
-	TRBD2	TRBV13	TRBJ2-1	TGTGCCAGCAGCCGGACCGGGACTAGCGGGAATGAGCAGTTCTTC	CASSRTGTSGNEQFF
-	-	TRBV12-5	TRBJ1-5	TGTGCTAGTGGTCTCGAGAGTCAGCCCCAGCATTTT	CASGLESQPQHF
-	-	TRBV13	TRBJ2-5	TGTGCCAGCACCGGTCCACTGGACCAAGAGACCCAGTACTTC	CASTGPLDQETQYF
many	-	TRBV11-2	TRBJ2-1	TGTGCCAGCAGCTTAGATATAGTTGGAGGTGCTGAGCAGTTCTTC	CASSLDIVGGAEQFF
-	TRBD1	TRBV10-3	TRBJ1-2	TGTGCCATCAGCCTAGCCGGGACAGGGGATGGCTACACCTTC	CAISLAGTGDGYTF
-	TRBD1	TRBV27	TRBJ2-7	TGTGCCAGCAGTGCACACATCGGGACAGTCTACGAGCAGTACTTC	CASSAHIGTVYEQYF
-	-	TRBV10-2	TRBJ2-3	TGCGCCAGCAGTCCAGGGGCAGATACGCAGTATTTT	CASSPGADTQYF
few	-	TRBV10-3	TRBJ2-1	TGTGCCATCAGTACCTCGGAAAGTGGGGAGGCTGAGCAGTTCTTC	CAISTSESGEAEQFF
-	TRBD1	TRBV27	TRBJ2-7	TGTGCCAGCGCGGCCGCAGGGGGAGAGCAGTACTTC	CASAAAGGEQYF
few	-	TRBV10-3	TRBJ2-5	TGTGCCATCAGTGATTTCACAGCTATCCAAGAGACCCAGTACTTC	CAISDFTAIQETQYF
-	TRBD1	TRBV30	TRBJ1-2	TGTGCCTGCCGGGACAGGGGAATCTATGGCTACACCTTC	CACRDRGIYGYTF
-	-	TRBV27	TRBJ2-5	TGTGCCAGCAGTTTAGGCCTCACAGCACAAGAGACCCAGTACTTC	CASSLGLTAQETQYF
-	TRBD2	TRBV18	TRBJ2-5	TGTGCCAGCTCACTGGGACTAGCGGGGGACCAAGAGACCCAGTACTTC	CASSLGLAGDQETQYF
once	TRBD1	TRBV19	TRBJ1-5	TGTGCCAGTAGCAGGGACAGGGTCGGCAATCAGCCCCAGCATTTT	CASSRDRVGNQPQHF
-	TRBD2	TRBV11-2	TRBJ2-5	TGTGCCAGCAGCTTACTAGCGGGGTTGGGAGAGACCCAGTACTTC	CASSLLAGLGETQYF